The present entry profiles one TCR beta chain with its context. Its antigen remains unidentified. The sample originates from a study of OX40 agonist ivuxolimab in advanced cancers. In the study overall: At doses from 0.01 to 10 mg/kg, patients were given intravenous ivuxolimab every 2 weeks. Those treated in dose escalation had hepatocellular carcinoma, melanoma, renal cell cancer or head and neck cancer. Patients were approximately 80% male with ages roughly 23 to 90, mean approximately 58. Findings and caveats of the study: CD4+ and CD8+ T cells in blood underwent clonal expansion by week 6 at 0.1 to 3.0 mg/kg.

This CDR3 is 18 amino acids long. V trimming: 6 bases; J trimming: 0 bases; junction bases outside the gene matches: 13. Germline lookup yields CDR1 SNHLY and CDR2 FYNNEI. Data came from immunoSEQ multiplex PCR; TCRdb stores just in-frame clones and leaves some out. In the table there are tens of thousands of clones, less than 90% of which are singletons. V gene TRBV2 combines with J gene TRBJ2-2; TRBD1 agrees at 7 bases. The sequence was collected from an adult with an advanced solid tumor such as melanoma, head and neck, liver or kidney cancer. The sequences come from CD4+ or CD8+ T cells sorted from blood, collected in a trial of the OX40 agonist ivuxolimab. This CDR3 reads CASRTPGMGQSNTGELFF. DNA of the CDR3: TGTGCCAGCAGGACCCCGGGGATGGGACAGTCGAACACCGGGGAGCTGTTTTTT.